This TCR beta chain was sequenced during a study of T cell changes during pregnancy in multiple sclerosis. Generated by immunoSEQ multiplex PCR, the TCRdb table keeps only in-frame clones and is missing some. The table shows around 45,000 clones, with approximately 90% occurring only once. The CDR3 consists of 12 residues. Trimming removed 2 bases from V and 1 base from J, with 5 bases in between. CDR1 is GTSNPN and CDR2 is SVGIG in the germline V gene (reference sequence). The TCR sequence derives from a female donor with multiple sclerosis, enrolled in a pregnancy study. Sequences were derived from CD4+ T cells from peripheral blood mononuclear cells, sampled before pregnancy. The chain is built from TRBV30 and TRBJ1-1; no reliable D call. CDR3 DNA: TGTGCCTGGAGTCCCCGGAACACTGAAGCTTTCTTT. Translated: CAWSPRNTEAFF.